Following are 25 T cell receptor beta chains from one sample sequenced in a study of blood T cell repertoires in COVID-19. Measured with immunoSEQ multiplex PCR; TCRdb has only the in-frame clones, and not every one. The data contain roughly 100,000 clones, about 90% of them singletons. The sample comprised peripheral blood. Receptors originate from a man in his fifties or sixties with acute or convalescent COVID-19.

The V gene is TRBV28, the J gene TRBJ1-6; a weak D match, TRBD1 (6 bases). Germline V gives CDR1 MDHEN, CDR2 SYDVKM. The V end was cut by 9 bases, the J end by 9 bases, with 21 bases between. The CDR3 has 15 amino acids. The CDR3 DNA reads TGTGCCAGTACGGGGGGCAGAGGGTCGGCTTCACCCCTCCACTTT. Residues: CASTGGRGSASPLHF. The full variable domain, completed using reference TRBV28 and TRBJ1-6, is DVKVTQSSRYLVKRTGEKVFLECVQDMDHENMFWYRQDPGLGLRLIYFSYDVKMKEKGDIPEGYSVSREKKERFSLILESASTNQTSMYLCASTGGRGSASPLHFGNGTRLTVT.

The chain has TRBV24-1 and TRBJ2-7; D uncertain. From germline, CDR1 is KGHDR and CDR2 SFDVKD. The CDR3 is made up of 14 amino acids. The V gene lost 3 bases and the J gene lost 9 bases, with 17 bases spanning the gap. The CDR3 reads CATSDPPTELGQYF. DNA for the CDR3: TGTGCCACCAGTGATCCCCCGACTGAGCTAGGGCAGTACTTC.

The chain couples TRBV5-6 to TRBJ1-5; tentative D call: TRBD1 (5 bases). Germline assignment: CDR1 SGHDT and CDR2 YYEEEE. V was shortened by 0 bases and J by 4 bases, with 5 bases between the two germline ends. The CDR3 is made up of 13 amino acids. CDR3 nucleotide sequence: TGTGCCAGCAGCTTGGACAGGAATCAGCCCCAGCATTTT. Amino acid sequence: CASSLDRNQPQHF.

The chain uses TRBV5-8 and TRBJ2-2, with D perhaps TRBD1 (6 bases). The CDR3 consists of 16 residues. Germline loops: CDR1 SGHTS, CDR2 YDEGEE. V lost 2 bases to trimming and J lost 4 bases, with 15 bases between them. CDR3 sequence: CASSLRQAGITGELFF. The CDR3 DNA reads as TGTGCCAGCAGCTTAAGACAGGCTGGGATCACCGGGGAGCTGTTTTTT. The variable domain in full, with the rest retrieved from reference TRBV5-8 and TRBJ2-2, is EAGVTQSPTHLIKTRGQQATLRCSPISGHTSVYWYQQALGLGLQFLLWYDEGEERNRGNFPPRFSGRQFPNYSSELNVNALELEDSALYLCASSLRQAGITGELFFGEGSRLTVL.

The chain uses TRBV4-1 and TRBJ2-7; TRBD1 aligns across 9 bases. CDR1 and CDR2 from the germline V gene are MGHRA and YSYEKL. Unmatched junction bases numbered 5, after V lost 3 bases and J lost 5 bases. The CDR3 extends over 14 amino acids. In nucleotides, the CDR3 is TGCGCCAGCAGCCAGCCCCGGGACAGGGACGAGCAGTACTTC. This codes for CASSQPRDRDEQYF.

In this sample, this clone turned up once. The chain recombines TRBV3-1 (or the pseudogene TRBV3-2) with TRBJ2-1, with 13 bases aligning to TRBD2. CDR3 length: 15 amino acids. With V trimmed by 4 bases and J by 5 bases, 2 bases remained unmatched. Germline V gene data show CDR1 as LGHDT and CDR2 as YNNKEL (reference sequence). The CDR3, as DNA: TGTGCCAGCAGCCCAGGACTAGCGGGGGACAATGAGCAGTTCTTC. Translation: CASSPGLAGDNEQFF.

J is TRBJ2-7 and V is TRBV5-1; 7 bases are a match to TRBD2. The CDR3 runs 15 residues. From germline, CDR1 is SGHRS and CDR2 YFSETQ. V lost 4 bases, J lost 6 bases, and 13 bases stayed unmatched. The CDR3 reads CASSLSGPWGGEQYF. The DNA for the CDR3 is TGCGCCAGCAGCCTATCGGGACCCTGGGGGGGCGAGCAGTACTTC.

CDR3 DNA: TGTGCCAGCAGCCAAGGACTAGCGGGAGCCAGCTACAATGAGCAGTTCTTC. Translating it yields CASSQGLAGASYNEQFF. The rearrangement links TRBV3-1 (or the pseudogene TRBV3-2) to TRBJ2-1; 12 bases fit TRBD2. Per the germline V gene, CDR1 is LGHDT and CDR2 is YNNKEL (reference sequence). Germline trimming cut 1 base from V and 3 bases from J; bases unmatched to any gene: 4. The CDR3 contains 17 residues.

The chain is built from TRBV12-3 or TRBV12-4 and TRBJ2-1; TRBD2 might be the D (5 bases). V was clipped by 6 bases and J by 12 bases, with 15 bases between them. The CDR3 sequence is 12 residues long. The CDR3 DNA follows: TGTGCCAGCAGCCCTAGCCTTGGAGGGCAGTTCTTC. Its protein product is CASSPSLGGQFF.

J is TRBJ2-1 and V is TRBV24-1; D is uncertain. Germline lookup yields CDR1 KGHDR and CDR2 SFDVKD. The CDR3 has 14 amino acids. Trimming took 3 bases from V and 7 from J, leaving 12 bases between them. This chain's CDR3 is CATSDASTGNEQFF. As DNA, the CDR3 is TGTGCCACCAGTGATGCCTCGACTGGAAATGAGCAGTTCTTC.

The chain links TRBV5-6 to TRBJ2-2; the D gene is possibly TRBD1 (5 bases). Trimming pared 4 bases from V and 2 bases from J, leaving 12 bases between. Per germline, CDR1 SGHDT and CDR2 YYEEEE. The CDR3 has 15 amino acids. Written as DNA, the CDR3 is TGTGCCAGCAGCGCCTTGCGGACAAACACCGGGGAGCTGTTTTTT. Amino acid sequence: CASSALRTNTGELFF.

The V and J genes are TRBV10-2 and TRBJ1-1; 7 nucleotides agree with TRBD1. Looked up from germline, CDR1 is WSHSY and CDR2 is SAAADI. V trimming: 3 bases; J trimming: 5 bases; junction bases outside the gene matches: 9. CDR3 size: 15 residues. The CDR3 spells CASSEGGTVGTEAFF. DNA for the CDR3: TGCGCCAGCAGTGAAGGCGGGACAGTTGGGACTGAAGCTTTCTTT.

The rearrangement uses TRBV5-1 and TRBJ1-6, with D perhaps matching TRBD1 (5 bases). The CDR3 loop spans 17 amino acids. Germline V gives CDR1 SGHRS, CDR2 YFSETQ. Trimming pared 4 bases from V and 10 bases from J, leaving 24 bases between. Here the CDR3 reads CASSRSPGRGSDSPLHF. The CDR3 region has the DNA TGCGCCAGCAGCCGATCGCCAGGGAGGGGATCGGACTCACCCCTCCACTTT.

This chain joins TRBV7-3 and TRBJ2-7; 11 bases map to TRBD2. Germline CDR1 is SGHTA and CDR2 is FQGTGA. The CDR3 runs 18 residues. Trimming took 5 bases from V and 0 from J; bases not matched to a gene: 12. The CDR3 loop is CASSPRGGLAGLSYEQYF. CDR3 DNA sequence: TGTGCCAGCAGCCCCCGCGGCGGACTAGCGGGTCTCTCCTACGAGCAGTACTTC.

The chain's CDR3 is CASSFRDRGISPLHF. The CDR3 DNA reads as TGTGCCAGCAGTTTTCGGGACAGGGGTATTTCACCCCTCCACTTT. V is TRBV27 and J is TRBJ1-6, with 10 bases lining up with TRBD1. The ends lost 3 bases at V and 9 bases at J; junction bases unmatched: 5. There are 15 residues in the CDR3. Per germline, CDR1 MNHEY and CDR2 SMNVEV (reference sequence).

The chain joins TRBV6-6 to TRBJ2-7; D is possibly TRBD1 (5 bases). This CDR3 has 15 amino acids. Germline values: CDR1 MNHNY, CDR2 SVGAGI (reference sequence). V was cut by 2 bases and J by 2 bases, with 13 bases left in between. DNA for the CDR3: TGTGCCAGCAGTTACGGTTCAGGCAGGGCCTACGAGCAGTACTTC. Translated: CASSYGSGRAYEQYF.

The chain couples TRBV6-1 to TRBJ2-1, with unresolved D. The CDR3 totals 19 residues. Trimming removed 1 base at V and 7 bases at J, with 26 bases between. Germline V gives CDR1 MNHNS, CDR2 SASEGT. The CDR3 region has the DNA TGTGCCAGCAGTGAAGAGGCTTTCGGCGGAGTGTTTACAAGAAATGAGCAGTTCTTC. It encodes CASSEEAFGGVFTRNEQFF.

CDR3 sequence: CASRSTSGWETQYF. CDR3 bases: TGCGCCAGCAGATCGACTAGCGGGTGGGAGACCCAGTACTTC. The V and J genes are TRBV5-1 and TRBJ2-5; 10 bases are shared with TRBD2. With 5 bases clipped from V and 5 bases from J, the junction kept 6 bases outside the gene matches. The CDR3 has 14 amino acids. The germline CDR1 and CDR2 sequences are SGHRS and YFSETQ.

CDR3 loop: CASSQESPVSGRADDEQFF. DNA of the CDR3: TGTGCCAGCAGCCAAGAGTCCCCGGTTAGCGGGAGGGCGGACGATGAGCAGTTCTTC. The rearrangement links TRBV3-1 (or the pseudogene TRBV3-2) to TRBJ2-1; 11 bases fit TRBD2. The CDR3 is 19 amino acids. V trimming: 0 bases; J trimming: 8 bases; junction bases outside the gene matches: 15. Germline V gene lookup returns CDR1 LGHDT and CDR2 YNNKEL (reference sequence).

The rearrangement links TRBV12-3 or TRBV12-4 to TRBJ2-2, with TRBD2 as a possible D gene (5 bases). The germline V and J ends were trimmed by 4 bases and 6 bases, with 9 bases remaining between them. CDR3 length equals 13 residues. The CDR3 DNA reads TGTGCCAGCAGTTCCGGGGTGCCCGGGGAGCTGTTTTTT. Translating gives CASSSGVPGELFF.

This sequence joins TRBV7-9 and TRBJ1-4, with D possibly matching TRBD1 (5 bases). Per germline, CDR1 SEHNR and CDR2 FQNEAQ (reference sequence). This CDR3 is built from 14 residues. V lost 5 bases and J 5 bases, leaving 12 bases between the germline ends. The CDR3 region has the DNA TGTGCCAGCAGCCACTTACGGGGGAATGAAAAACTGTTTTTT. Its protein is CASSHLRGNEKLFF.

V gene TRBV7-9 combines with J gene TRBJ2-7; TRBD2 might be the D (6 bases). Trimming removed 4 bases from V and 2 bases from J, with 12 bases in between. Germline CDR1 reads SEHNR; CDR2 reads FQNEAQ (reference sequence). The CDR3 covers 14 residues. Here the CDR3 reads CASSSGLPTYEQYF. CDR3 coding DNA: TGTGCCAGCAGCTCGGGACTGCCTACCTACGAGCAGTACTTC.

This chain connects TRBV6-2 or TRBV6-3 to TRBJ2-1, with TRBD2 matching 14 bases. The CDR3 totals 18 residues. Germline lookup yields CDR1 MNHEY and CDR2 SVGEGT. After removal of 1 base from V and 4 bases from J, the junction contained 6 bases not matched to a gene. In nucleotides, the CDR3 is TGTGCCAGCAGTTACTTGACTAGCGGGAGGGAAAATTACAATGAGCAGTTCTTC. Translating it yields CASSYLTSGRENYNEQFF.

The chain has TRBV28 and TRBJ1-2; 9 bases are a match to TRBD1. The CDR3 has 13 amino acids. J was trimmed by 5 bases and V by 6 bases; bases with no gene match: 4. Germline CDR1 is MDHEN and CDR2 is SYDVKM. CDR3 amino acids: CASRTGGGYGYTF. CDR3 coding DNA: TGTGCCAGCAGGACAGGGGGGGGATATGGCTACACCTTC.

The count of this clone is one. The chain carries TRBV4-1 and TRBJ2-7; D is possibly TRBD2 (5 bases). Germline loops: CDR1 MGHRA, CDR2 YSYEKL. The CDR3 sequence is 15 residues long. V lost 1 base, J lost 3 bases, and 13 bases lay in between. The CDR3 DNA reads TGCGCCAGCAGCCAAGTGCGTCAGCGGTTCTACGAGCAGTACTTC. Its translation is CASSQVRQRFYEQYF.